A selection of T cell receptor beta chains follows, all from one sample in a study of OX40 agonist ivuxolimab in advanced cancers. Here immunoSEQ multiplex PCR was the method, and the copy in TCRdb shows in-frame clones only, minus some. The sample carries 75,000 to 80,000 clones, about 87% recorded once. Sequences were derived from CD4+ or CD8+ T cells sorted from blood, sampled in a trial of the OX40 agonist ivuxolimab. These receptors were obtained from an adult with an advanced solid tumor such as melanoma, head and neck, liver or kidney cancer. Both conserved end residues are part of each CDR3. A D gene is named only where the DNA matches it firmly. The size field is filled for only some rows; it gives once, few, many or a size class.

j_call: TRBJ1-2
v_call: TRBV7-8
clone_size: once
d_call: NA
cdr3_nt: TGTGCCAGCAGGAGAGCCATGACAGCTAACTATGGCTACACCTTC
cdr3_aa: CASRRAMTANYGYTF

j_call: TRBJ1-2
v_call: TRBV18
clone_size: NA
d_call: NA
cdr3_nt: TGTGCCAGCTCACCGACGGAAGGGGGTAGCCTGCCCTATGTGTTTACCTTC
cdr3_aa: CASSPTEGGSLPYVFTF

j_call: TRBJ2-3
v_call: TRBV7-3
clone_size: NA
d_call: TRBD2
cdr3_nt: TGTGCCAGCGCCCAGCGGGGCAGCACAGATACGCAGTATTTT
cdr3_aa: CASAQRGSTDTQYF

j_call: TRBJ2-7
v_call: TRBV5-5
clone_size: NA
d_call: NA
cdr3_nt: TGTGCCAGCAGCTTGCAAGCCGGGAGCTCCTACGAGCAGTACTTC
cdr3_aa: CASSLQAGSSYEQYF

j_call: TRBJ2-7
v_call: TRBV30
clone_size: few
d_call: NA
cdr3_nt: TGTGCCTGGAGTGTGGACAGCTTTTCTTTATCCTACGAGCAGTACTTC
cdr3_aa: CAWSVDSFSLSYEQYF

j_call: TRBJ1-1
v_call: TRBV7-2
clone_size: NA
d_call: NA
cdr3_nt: TGTGCCAGCAGTTCTAAAAGACAGGCCGGGGGAACTGAAGCTTTCTTT
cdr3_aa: CASSSKRQAGGTEAFF

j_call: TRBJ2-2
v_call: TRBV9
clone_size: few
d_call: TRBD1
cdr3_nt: TGTGCCAGCAGCGTGGGGACAGTGAACACCGGGGAGCTGTTTTTT
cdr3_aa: CASSVGTVNTGELFF

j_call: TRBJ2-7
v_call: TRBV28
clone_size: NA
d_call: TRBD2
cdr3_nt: TGTGCCAGCAGTTCCCATTCGTGGGGGGGAGGCGAGCAGTGCTTC
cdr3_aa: CASSSHSWGGGEQCF

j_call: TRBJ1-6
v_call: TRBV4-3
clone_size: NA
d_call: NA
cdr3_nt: TGCGCCAGCAGCGAGCGGGGTTCACCCCTCCACTTT
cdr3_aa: CASSERGSPLHF

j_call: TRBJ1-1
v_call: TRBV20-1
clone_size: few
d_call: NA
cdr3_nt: TGCAGTGCTAGCCAGAACACTGAAGCTTTCTTT
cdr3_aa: CSASQNTEAFF

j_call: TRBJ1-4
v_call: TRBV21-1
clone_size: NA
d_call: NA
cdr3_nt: TGTGCCAGCAGCAACCCCCGCGGGGGGAACTTAACTAATGAAAAACTGTTTTTT
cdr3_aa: CASSNPRGGNLTNEKLFF

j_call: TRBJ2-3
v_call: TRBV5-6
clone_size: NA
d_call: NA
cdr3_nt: TGTGCCAGCAGCTTCCGGGCCACAGATACGCAGTATTTT
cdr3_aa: CASSFRATDTQYF

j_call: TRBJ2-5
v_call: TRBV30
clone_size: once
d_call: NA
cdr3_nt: TGTGCCTGGAGTGTCCGGGGAACCCAAGAGACCCAGTACTTC
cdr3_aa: CAWSVRGTQETQYF

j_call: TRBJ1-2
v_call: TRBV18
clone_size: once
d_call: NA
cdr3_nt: TGTGCCAGCTCACCGGGGACGGATGTTTATGGCTACACCTTC
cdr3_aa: CASSPGTDVYGYTF

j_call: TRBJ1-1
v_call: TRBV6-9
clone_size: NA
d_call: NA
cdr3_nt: TGTGCTGGGGGGCCAATGAACACTGAAGCTTTCTTT
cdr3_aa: CAGGPMNTEAFF

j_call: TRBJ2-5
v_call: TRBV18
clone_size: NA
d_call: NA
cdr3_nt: TGTGCCAGCTCACCACCCTGGGGGGTCCAAGAGACCCAGTACTTC
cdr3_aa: CASSPPWGVQETQYF

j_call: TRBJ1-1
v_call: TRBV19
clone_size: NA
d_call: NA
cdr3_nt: TGTGCCAGTAGTATCGGGGGGCCGAACGCTGAAGCTTTCTTT
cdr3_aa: CASSIGGPNAEAFF

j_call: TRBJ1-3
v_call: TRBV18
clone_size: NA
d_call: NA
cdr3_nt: TGTGCCAGCTCACCAAACCTGGGGGACACCATATATTTT
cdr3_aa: CASSPNLGDTIYF

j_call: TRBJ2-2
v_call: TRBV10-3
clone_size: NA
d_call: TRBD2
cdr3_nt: TGTGCCAGTTTAGCGGGAGGATTGGGGAACACCGGGGAGCTGTTTTTT
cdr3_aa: CASLAGGLGNTGELFF

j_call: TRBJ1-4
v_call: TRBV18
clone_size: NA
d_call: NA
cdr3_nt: TGTGCCAGCTCACCACCTGTCAGTTCTGCAACTAATGAAAAACTGTTTTTT
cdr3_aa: CASSPPVSSATNEKLFF

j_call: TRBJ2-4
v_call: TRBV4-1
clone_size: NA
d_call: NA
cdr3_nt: TGCGCCAGCAGCCCTCAAGACGTGGTCAAAAACATTCAGTACTTC
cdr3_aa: CASSPQDVVKNIQYF

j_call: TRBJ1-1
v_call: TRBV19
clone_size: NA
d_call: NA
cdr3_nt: TGTGCCAGCGGTGTCACCCTTGGCACTGAAGCTTTCTTT
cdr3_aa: CASGVTLGTEAFF

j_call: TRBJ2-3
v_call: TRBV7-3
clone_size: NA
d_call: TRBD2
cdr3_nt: TGTGCCAGCAGCTTACGGGGGGGCACAGATACGCAGTATTTT
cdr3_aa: CASSLRGGTDTQYF

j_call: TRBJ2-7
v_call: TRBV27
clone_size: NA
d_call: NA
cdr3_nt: TGTGCCAGCAGTTTTGTTCTTGCACCCTACGAGCAGTACTTC
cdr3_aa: CASSFVLAPYEQYF

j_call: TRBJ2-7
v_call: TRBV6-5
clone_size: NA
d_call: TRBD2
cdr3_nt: TGTGCCAGCAGTACGGGACTAGCACTCTACGAGCAGTACTTC
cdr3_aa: CASSTGLALYEQYF

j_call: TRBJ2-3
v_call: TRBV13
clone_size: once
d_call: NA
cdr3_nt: TGTGCCAGCAGTCCCCTCAGGGAAACGCAGTATTTT
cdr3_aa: CASSPLRETQYF

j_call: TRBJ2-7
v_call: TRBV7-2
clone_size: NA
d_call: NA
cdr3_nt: TGTGCCAGCACCCCTACACCTCTCTCCTACGAGCAGTACTTC
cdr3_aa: CASTPTPLSYEQYF

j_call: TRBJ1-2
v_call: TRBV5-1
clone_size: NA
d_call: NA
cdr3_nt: TGCGCCAGCAGCTTCGGACAGCCCTGGATCGATGGCTACACCTTC
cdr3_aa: CASSFGQPWIDGYTF

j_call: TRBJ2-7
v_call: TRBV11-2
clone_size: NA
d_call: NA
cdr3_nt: TGTGCCAGCAGCTTAGAGTTTTTAGGAGGAGCCGAGCAGTACTTC
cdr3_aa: CASSLEFLGGAEQYF

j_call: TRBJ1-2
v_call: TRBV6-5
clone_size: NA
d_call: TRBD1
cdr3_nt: TGTGCCAGCAGTTCCTCCGCAGGGGGCCGTGGCGGCTACACCTTC
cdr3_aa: CASSSSAGGRGGYTF

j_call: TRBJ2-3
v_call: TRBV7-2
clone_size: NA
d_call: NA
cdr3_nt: TGTGCCAGCAGCTTACAGGAGGATACGCAGTATTTT
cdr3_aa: CASSLQEDTQYF

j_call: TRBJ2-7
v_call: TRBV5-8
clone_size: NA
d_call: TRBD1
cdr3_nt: TGTGCCAGCAGCGTATACAGGGGTGATTACGAGCAGTACTTC
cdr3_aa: CASSVYRGDYEQYF

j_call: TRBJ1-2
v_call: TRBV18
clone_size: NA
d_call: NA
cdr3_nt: TGTGCCAGCTCACCATCGCTGAATAACTATGGCTACACCTTC
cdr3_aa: CASSPSLNNYGYTF

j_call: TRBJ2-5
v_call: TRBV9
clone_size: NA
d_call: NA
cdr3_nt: TGTGCCAGCAGCGTAATTAGTGGGGATTTCGAGACCCAGTACTTC
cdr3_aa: CASSVISGDFETQYF

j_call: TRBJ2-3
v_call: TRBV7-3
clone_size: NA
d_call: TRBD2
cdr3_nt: TGTGCCAGCAGCGGACTAGCGGGGTCCGATACGCAGTATTTT
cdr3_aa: CASSGLAGSDTQYF

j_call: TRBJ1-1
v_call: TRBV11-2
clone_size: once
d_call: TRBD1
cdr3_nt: TGTGCCAGCAGGGTAGGGGGCGGGGAAGCTTTCTTT
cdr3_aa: CASRVGGGEAFF

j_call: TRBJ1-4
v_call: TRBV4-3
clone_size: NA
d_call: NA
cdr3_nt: TGCGCCAGCAGCCAAGAGGGGGGGGCGGACAGAAGGTTTTTT
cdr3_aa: CASSQEGGADRRFF

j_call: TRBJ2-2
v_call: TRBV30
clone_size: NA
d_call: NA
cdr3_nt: TGTGCCTGGAGTCAAGTGGGAGGTAACACCGGGGAGCTGTTTTTT
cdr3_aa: CAWSQVGGNTGELFF

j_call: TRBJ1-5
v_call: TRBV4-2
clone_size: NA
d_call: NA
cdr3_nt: TGTGCCAGCAGCCAAGTTCAGGGAGGGGGCAATCAGCCCCAGCATTTT
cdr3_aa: CASSQVQGGGNQPQHF

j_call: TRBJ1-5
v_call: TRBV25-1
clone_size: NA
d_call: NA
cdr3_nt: TGTGCCAGCAGTGATCCAGCAAGCAATCAGCCCCAGCATTTT
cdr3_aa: CASSDPASNQPQHF

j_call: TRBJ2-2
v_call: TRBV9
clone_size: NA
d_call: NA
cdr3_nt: TGTGCCAGTAGCCCAGGGGCACGGAACACCGGGGAGCTGTTTTTT
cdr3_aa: CASSPGARNTGELFF

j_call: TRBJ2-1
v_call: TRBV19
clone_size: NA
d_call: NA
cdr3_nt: TGTGCCAGTAGTCCACCGGGGCAGACTCTTTATGAGCAGTTCTTC
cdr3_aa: CASSPPGQTLYEQFF

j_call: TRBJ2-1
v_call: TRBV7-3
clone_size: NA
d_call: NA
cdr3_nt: TGTGCCAGCAGCTTAGTGGGACATGAGCAGTTCTTC
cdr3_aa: CASSLVGHEQFF

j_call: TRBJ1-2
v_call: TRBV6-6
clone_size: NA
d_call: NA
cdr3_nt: TGTGCCAGCAGTTACTCGAAAGAAACCTATGGCTACACCTTC
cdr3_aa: CASSYSKETYGYTF

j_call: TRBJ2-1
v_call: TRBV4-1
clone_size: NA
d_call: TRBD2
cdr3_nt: TGCGCCAGCAGCCAAGGATGGGGACTATCCTACAATGAGCAGTTCTTC
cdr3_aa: CASSQGWGLSYNEQFF

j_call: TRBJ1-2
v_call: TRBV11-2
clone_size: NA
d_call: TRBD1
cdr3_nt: TGTGCCAGCAGCTTAGCGCCCGGGACAGGGACGCGTGGCTACACCTTC
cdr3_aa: CASSLAPGTGTRGYTF

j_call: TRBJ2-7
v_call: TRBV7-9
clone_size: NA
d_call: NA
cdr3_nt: TGTGCCAGCAGCCATTCAGGGGTTTGGGAGCAGTACTTC
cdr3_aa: CASSHSGVWEQYF

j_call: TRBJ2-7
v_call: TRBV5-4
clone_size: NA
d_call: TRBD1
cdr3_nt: TGTGCCAGCAGCTTGTGGGGCAGGGGGAGCTACGAGCAGTACTTC
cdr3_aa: CASSLWGRGSYEQYF

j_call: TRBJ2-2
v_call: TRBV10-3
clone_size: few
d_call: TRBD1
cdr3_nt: TGTGCCATCCTCTTGGACAGGGACACCGGGGAGCTGTTTTTT
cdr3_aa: CAILLDRDTGELFF

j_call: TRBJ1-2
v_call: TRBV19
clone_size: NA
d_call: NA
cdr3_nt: TGTGCCAGTAGCGGGCAGGCTACTAACTATGGCTACACCTTC
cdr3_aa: CASSGQATNYGYTF

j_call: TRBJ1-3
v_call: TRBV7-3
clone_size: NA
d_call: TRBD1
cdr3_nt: TGTGCCAGCAGCGGAGGACAGGGGTGGGACACCATATATTTT
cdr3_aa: CASSGGQGWDTIYF